Listed below are T cell receptor beta chains from one sample, sequenced in a study of early T cells in non-severe SARS-CoV-2 infection. TCRdb re-called the 5' RACE reads with MiXCR, one entry per CDR3 protein. Of approximately 45,000 distinct CDR3 sequences listed, approximately 11% are singletons. Sequenced input: whole blood. These TCRs come from an adult who was a healthcare worker with PCR-confirmed SARS-CoV-2 infection or an uninfected control (not recorded which). Both conserved end residues are part of each CDR3. The D gene is left open where the match is weak. Only some rows state a clone size, as once, few, many or a class for expanded clones.

many	TRBD1	TRBV10-3	TRBJ1-1	TGTGCCATCAGCAGTAGACAGGGGTTGGCGGAAAACACTGAAGCTTTCTTT	CAISSRQGLAENTEAFF
.	TRBD1	TRBV7-9	TRBJ2-5	TGTGCCAGCAGCCCCTCCGGGACAGGAGGTAGGGAGACCCAGTACTTC	CASSPSGTGGRETQYF
many	.	TRBV7-2	TRBJ2-7	TGTGCCAGCAGCTTAGCGCACAACCTCTACGAGCAGTACTTC	CASSLAHNLYEQYF
many	.	TRBV5-1	TRBJ2-1	TGCGCCAGCAGCCAGACCCCTAGCTCCTACAATGAGCAGTTCTTC	CASSQTPSSYNEQFF
many	TRBD1	TRBV2	TRBJ2-7	TGTGCCAGCACCCGGACAGGGAGCGAGCAGTACTTC	CASTRTGSEQYF
many	.	TRBV24-1	TRBJ1-1	TGTGCCACTAAGTCGGCGGGGAACCCTGAAGCTTTCTTT	CATKSAGNPEAFF
few	.	TRBV10-3	TRBJ2-7	TGTGCCATCAGTGAGTTTTCCCTCGAGCAGTACTTC	CAISEFSLEQYF
.	.	TRBV9	TRBJ2-5	TGTGCCAGCAGCACGCAAGGACAGTTCTGGGAGACCCAGTACTTC	CASSTQGQFWETQYF
.	.	TRBV4-3	TRBJ2-7	TGCGCCAGCAGCCAAGCCCCGGGGGACTACGAGCAGTACTTC	CASSQAPGDYEQYF
many	TRBD1	TRBV6-6	TRBJ2-1	TGTGCCAGCAGTTATAAGGAGGACAGGGTTAATGAGCAGTTCTTC	CASSYKEDRVNEQFF
medium-sized	TRBD2	TRBV29-1	TRBJ2-1	TGCAGCGACAGCGGGACTTCTCCCTACAATGAGCAGTTCTTC	CSDSGTSPYNEQFF
many	.	TRBV7-6	TRBJ2-3	TGTGCCAGCAGCTTAGTTGCTTCAGATACGCAGTATTTT	CASSLVASDTQYF
many	.	TRBV20-1	TRBJ2-2	TGCAGTGCCAGGACTGCACGCGGGGCCGGGGAGCTGTTTTTT	CSARTARGAGELFF
few	.	TRBV10-3	TRBJ2-1	TGTGCCATCAGCTCCGTGGGCGACAATGAGCAGTTCTTC	CAISSVGDNEQFF
few	.	TRBV14	TRBJ1-4	TGTGCCAGCAGCCAAGTTAGAGGGTATAATGAAAAACTGTTTTTT	CASSQVRGYNEKLFF
few	.	TRBV12-3/TRBV12-4	TRBJ2-7	TGTGCCAGCAGCCACGACGGAGGCCCCTACGAGCAGTACTTC	CASSHDGGPYEQYF
few	.	TRBV7-2	TRBJ1-3	TGTGCCAGCAGCTTAGGCGCAGGGCTAAACACCATATATTTT	CASSLGAGLNTIYF
few	.	TRBV19	TRBJ2-7	TGTGCCAGTAGTATGGGGGCCTACGAGCAGTACTTC	CASSMGAYEQYF
many	TRBD1	TRBV19	TRBJ2-2	TGTGCCAGTAGTTCCGGGACAGGGAAAAACACCGGGGAGCTGTTTTTT	CASSSGTGKNTGELFF
.	.	TRBV18	TRBJ2-3	TGTGCCAGCTCCCCGGAGCGAGATACGCAGTATTTT	CASSPERDTQYF
.	TRBD1	TRBV14	TRBJ1-1	TGTGCCAGCAGCCATATGACAGGGAGGTTGGGTAAGAACACTGAAGCTTTCTTT	CASSHMTGRLGKNTEAFF
many	.	TRBV4-3	TRBJ2-5	TGCGCCAGCAGCCAGGGCGGGGGCGCTGATGGGACCCAGTACTTC	CASSQGGGADGTQYF
.	.	TRBV6-5	TRBJ2-2	TGTGCCAGCAGTTACGGTGACAGGAACACCGGGGAGCTGTTTTTT	CASSYGDRNTGELFF
few	.	TRBV5-1	TRBJ2-1	TGCGCCAGCAGCTCATCGGGGGCCCCTTACAATGAGCAGTTCTTC	CASSSSGAPYNEQFF
many	TRBD1	TRBV30	TRBJ1-6	TGTGCCTGGAAAGGGACAGGGGGGAATTCACCCCTCCACTTT	CAWKGTGGNSPLHF
.	.	TRBV29-1	TRBJ1-1	TGCAGCGTTCTGGGACAAATGAACACTGAAGCTTTCTTT	CSVLGQMNTEAFF
.	.	TRBV5-5	TRBJ2-3	TGTGCCAGCAGCTCCGGACTACTCCTAACGACAGATACGCAGTATTTT	CASSSGLLLTTDTQYF
few	.	TRBV3-1	TRBJ1-4	TGTGCCAGCAGCTGGGGGGGAGCTGAAAAACTGTTTTTT	CASSWGGAEKLFF
few	.	TRBV12-5	TRBJ1-2	TGTGCTAGTGGTTTCTCTAACTATGGCTACACCTTC	CASGFSNYGYTF